This T cell receptor (beta chain) derives from a study of Ad26.COV2.S vaccination and SARS-CoV-2 variants. In the case of this clone: What it recognizes is unknown.

Germline CDR1 is SSHAT and CDR2 is FNYEAQ (reference sequence). V lost 6 bases, J lost 2 bases, and 12 bases lay in between. The CDR3 consists of 14 residues. Sequencing was performed with immunoSEQ multiplex PCR; in TCRdb, only in-frame clones are kept and a portion is missing. The repertoire has hundreds of thousands of clones, roughly nine tenths of them found once; the top ten carry approximately 2.5%. Study observations and caveats: Post-vaccination breadth of spike-specific CD8+ and CD4+ T cell responses was reportedly substantial.

The treatment here: around 19 received Ad26.COV2.S at low or high dose, single or two shots; 5 received placebo; per-sample allocation not given. Collection of the samples took place on day 63 after the first injection of vaccine or placebo. This receptor was obtained from a person between 18 and 60 years old who received the Ad26.COV2.S COVID-19 vaccine or a placebo. The J gene is TRBJ2-3, the V gene TRBV7-7; D is possibly TRBD1 or TRBD2 (5 bases each). The sequenced sample was peripheral blood, obtained in a trial of Ad26.COV2.S vaccine versus placebo. The CDR3 coding sequence is TGTGCCAGCAGTACACTAGGACACACAGATACGCAGTATTTT. Its translation: CASSTLGHTDTQYF. The full variable domain, completed using reference TRBV7-7 and TRBJ2-3, is GAGVSQSPRYKVTKRGQDVTLRCDPISSHATLYWYQQALGQGPEFLTYFNYEAQPDKSGLPSDRFSAERPEGSISTLTIQRTEQRDSAMYRCASSTLGHTDTQYFGPGTRLTVL.